This TCR beta chain is drawn from a study of OX40 agonist ivuxolimab in advanced cancers. Background on the study: Dose-escalation patients were diagnosed with hepatocellular carcinoma, melanoma, renal cell cancer or head and neck cancer.

Measured with immunoSEQ multiplex PCR; TCRdb has only the in-frame clones, and not every one. The sample holds 70,000 or so clones, roughly nine tenths seen once. In germline, CDR1 is SGHRS, CDR2 YFSETQ. The length of the CDR3 is 14 residues. V dropped 4 bases and J dropped 5; count of bases not matched to a gene: 7. Sequenced here: CD4+ or CD8+ T cells sorted from blood, sampled in a trial of the OX40 agonist ivuxolimab. The gene calls are TRBV5-1 and TRBJ2-5; TRBD1 aligns across 8 bases. The receptor was isolated from an adult with an advanced solid tumor such as melanoma, head and neck, liver or kidney cancer. The CDR3 DNA follows: TGCGCCAGCAGCACAAGGACAGGGTGGGAGACCCAGTACTTC. Translation gives CASSTRTGWETQYF.